The T cell receptor beta chain under discussion was sequenced for a study of T cell responses to AZD1222 COVID-19 vaccine. Measured with immunoSEQ multiplex PCR; TCRdb has only the in-frame clones, and not every one. This sample has 110,000 or so clones, with about 88% found just once. CDR1 and CDR2 from the germline V gene are SQVTM and ANQGSEA. This CDR3 is built from 15 residues. With V trimmed by 7 bases and J by 2 bases, 11 bases remained unmatched. The sample consisted of peripheral blood, taken 28 days after the second AZD1222 dose. The receptor's source is an adult who received the AZD1222 COVID-19 vaccine. The chain recombines TRBV29-1 with TRBJ2-1; 7 nucleotides align to TRBD2. CDR3 sequence reads: CSARLGGTTYNEQFF. The CDR3 nucleotides read TGCAGCGCACGTCTCGGGGGGACTACCTACAATGAGCAGTTCTTC.